This TCR beta chain was sequenced during a study of PD-1 blockade in classical Hodgkin lymphoma. Sequencing was performed with immunoSEQ multiplex PCR; in TCRdb, only in-frame clones are kept and a portion is missing. The data contain about 110,000 clones, roughly nine tenths of them singletons. There was relapse after autologous stem cell transplantation in every patient, and there was variation in brentuximab vedotin exposure. Patients' outcomes at their best amounted to complete response, partial response or progressive disease. About this clone: The target antigen is unknown.

Germline V gene data show CDR1 as MNHNY and CDR2 as SVGAGI (reference sequence). The V gene end was trimmed by 5 bases and the J gene end by 1 base; junction bases not matched to a gene: 2. This CDR3 region has 13 residues. Findings and caveats of the study: Partial responders and progressors had significantly lower baseline TCR diversity.

The sample was peripheral blood mononuclear cells (PBMCs), taken before the second cycle of nivolumab. The V and J genes are TRBV6-6 and TRBJ2-7; TRBD1 matches 7 bases. This receptor was identified in a human donor with classical Hodgkin lymphoma. The CDR3 reads CASSRQGSYEQYF. The CDR3 coding sequence is TGTGCCAGCAGTCGACAGGGTTCCTACGAGCAGTACTTC.